The 20 T cell receptor beta chains below come from one sample, sequenced in a study of tumor-infiltrating lymphocytes in primary liver carcinoma. Using a constant-region primer together with ProtoScript II reverse transcriptase, TCR beta cDNA was made from roughly 500 ng of total RNA. It was through three nested multiplex PCR rounds of slightly modified ARM-PCR that TCR beta libraries arose. The opening two PCR rounds, around 9 cycles each, paired TRBV1-TRBV30 forward primers with a C-beta reverse primer. In TCRdb, the multiplex PCR reads were re-called with MiXCR into one record per CDR3 protein. The sample consists of 50,000 to 60,000 distinct CDR3 sequences, roughly 80% of them appearing once. RNA and DNA were co-extracted from 20-30 mg of unsorted bulk tissue. Sequencing was carried out using liver tumor tissue from sampling region 5. Indicated subset: tumor region T5, tumor centre. The receptors come from a man between 35 and 55 years old with primary liver carcinoma and hepatitis B virus infection.

Points on this clonotype: One end of the junction is discordant with germline, which a read error may explain. The V gene is TRBV4-2, the J gene TRBJ2-1; perhaps D is TRBD1 or TRBD2 (5 bases each). This CDR3 is 16 amino acids long. Looked up from germline, CDR1 is LGHNA and CDR2 is YNFKEQ. CDR3 nucleotides: TGTGTCAGCAGCCACGCCGGTGGAGAGGGGAACAATGAGCAGTTCTTC. It specifies CVSSHAGGEGNNEQFF.

Concerning this clonotype itself: Its ends do not fully match the called genes, so a read error is possible. V is TRBV29-1 and J is TRBJ2-3; 10 positions agree with TRBD1. This CDR3 is 14 amino acids long. CDR1 SQVTM and CDR2 ANQGSEA come from the germline V gene. CDR3 sequence: CSFGTGAFTVTQYF. In DNA form, the CDR3 reads TGCAGCTTTGGGACAGGGGCTTTCACAGTTACGCAGTATTTT.

About this clonotype: An end of the junction differs from the germline gene, which may be a read error. V and J are TRBV7-9 and TRBJ2-5; no clear D. CDR1 SEHNR and CDR2 FQNEAQ come from the germline V gene (reference sequence). The CDR3 sequence is 13 residues long. CDR3 nucleotides: TGTGCCAGCAGCTTAGATTTCCAAGAGATCCAGTACTTC. Translated: CASSLDFQEIQYF.

On this clonotype: This CDR3 fails to terminate in the conserved phenylalanine or tryptophan, so it likely reflects a read error. This chain connects TRBV6-1 to TRBJ1-5; D unresolved. The CDR3 has 14 amino acids. Germline assignment: CDR1 MNHNS and CDR2 SASEGT. V was shortened by 11 bases and J by 9 bases, with 23 bases between the two germline ends. CDR3 amino acids: CAGSEAREKAPQHL. The DNA for the CDR3 is TGTGCCGGTAGTGAGGCGAGGGAAAAGGCGCCCCAGCATTTG.

This chain connects TRBV4-3 to TRBJ2-3, with 13 nucleotides matching TRBD2. V was clipped by 3 bases and J by 4 bases; unmatched bases: 16. This CDR3 contains 20 residues. Germline V gene data show CDR1 as LGHNA and CDR2 as YSLEER. The CDR3 sequence is CASSQDFPSWTSGRADTQYF. The CDR3 coding sequence is TGCGCCAGCAGCCAGGATTTTCCATCCTGGACTAGCGGGAGAGCAGATACGCAGTATTTT.

As for this clonotype: One junction end disagrees with the germline gene, perhaps due to a read error. The J gene is TRBJ2-3, the V gene TRBV29-1; 8 bases are shared with TRBD2. The CDR3 spans 14 residues. CDR1 is SQVTM and CDR2 is ANQGSEA in the germline V gene. The CDR3 DNA is TGCAGCGCAACGGGAGCGGGGGTAGCTGATACGCATTATTTT. Its protein is CSATGAGVADTHYF.

Many counts were recorded for this clonotype. Given a much more abundant clone one base away, this may be a read error. The chain has TRBV14 and TRBJ2-7; D unresolved. CDR3 length: 14 residues. V lost 1 base and J lost 0, with 7 bases in between. Germline values: CDR1 SGHDN, CDR2 FVKESK. The DNA of the CDR3 is TGTGCCAGCAGCCAAGTGGGGTTCTCCTACGAGCAGTACTTC. Translated: CASSQVGFSYEQYF.

As concerns this clonotype: A junction boundary mismatches the germline segment, possibly from a read error. The rearrangement uses TRBV12-3 or TRBV12-4 and TRBJ1-2, with D maybe TRBD1 (6 bases). This CDR3 has 13 amino acids. Written as DNA, the CDR3 is TGTGTCAGCAATTCCTGGGACACGGGGGACTACACCTTC. Translation: CVSNSWDTGDYTF.

In the case of this clonotype: One junction end does not reproduce the germline sequence, and a read error may be involved. The V gene is TRBV29-1, the J gene TRBJ2-3; D unclear. Germline V gene data show CDR1 as SQVTM and CDR2 as ANQGSEA. This CDR3 is built from 16 residues. The CDR3 sequence is CSVAGVNARSTDTQYF. The CDR3 nucleotides read TGCAGCGTCGCTGGAGTAAACGCACGTAGCACCGATACGCAGTATTTT.

Worth noting for this clonotype: At one end the junction does not follow the germline gene, possibly because of a read error. V is TRBV6-5 and J is TRBJ1-6; no clear D gene. The CDR3 consists of 13 residues. Germline CDR1 and CDR2: MNHEY and SVGAGI. The CDR3 DNA sequence: TGTGCCAGCAGCCCTAAGCCTAATCCACCCCTCCACTTT. Amino acid sequence: CASSPKPNPPLHF.

For this clonotype: The CDR3 ends on some other residue instead of the conserved phenylalanine or tryptophan, so this is likely a read error. No DNA is shown, since the ends of the CDR3 on it are uncertain; the CDR3 is the one TCRdb lists. The chain couples TRBV5-1 to TRBJ2-7. CDR1 and CDR2 from the germline V gene are SGHRS and YFSETQ. The CDR3 extends over 12 residues, inclusive of both ends. The CDR3 is CASRHTDDEHYS.

In the case of this clonotype: Since the CDR3 does not end with the conserved phenylalanine or tryptophan, this likely comes from a read error. The chain uses TRBV11-1 and TRBJ2-7, with D possibly called TRBD1 or TRBD2 (5 bases each). This CDR3 spans 13 amino acids. Between the trimmed V and J ends, which lost 8 bases and 1 base, there was a span of 12 bases. Germline loops: CDR1 SGHAT, CDR2 FQDESV (reference sequence). DNA of the CDR3: TGTGCCAGCTGGGGGAAGCGATCCTACGAGCAGTACCCC. The encoded protein is CASWGKRSYEQYP.

This clonotype was detected only a few times. The chain joins TRBV20-1 to TRBJ1-2; 9 bases are shared with TRBD1. V gave up 5 bases and J gave up 4 bases; unmatched junction bases: 8. Germline V gene sequence: CDR1 DFQATT, CDR2 SNEGSKA (reference sequence). CDR3 length: 14 residues. The CDR3 is CSAGLTGGLYGYTF. DNA for the CDR3: TGCAGTGCTGGTCTAACAGGGGGCCTCTATGGCTACACCTTC.

A word on this clonotype: Since the CDR3 does not end with the conserved phenylalanine or tryptophan, this likely comes from a read error. It is unclear where the CDR3 begins or ends on the DNA, so no DNA is shown, and the CDR3 is as TCRdb lists it. The chain has TRBV6-6 and TRBJ1-5. Germline V lookup: CDR1 MNHNY, CDR2 SVGAGI (reference sequence). Ends included, the CDR3 has 15 residues. This CDR3 reads CASKRTDFSNQPEHS.

On this clonotype itself: A read error may account for a junction end that differs from germline. CDR3 amino acids: CASSQSGQGNEILFF. CDR3 sequence (DNA): TGTGCCAGCAGCCAATCGGGACAGGGTAATGAAATACTGTTTTTT. The chain carries TRBV16 and TRBJ1-4, with 9 positions matching TRBD1. The length of the CDR3 is 15 residues. Per germline, CDR1 KGHSY and CDR2 FQNENV.

With regard to this clonotype: Germline is not matched at one junction end, which may reflect a read error. CDR3 coding DNA: TGCATCAGCAGCTTATTTCCGGACTACAATGAGCAGTTCTTC. Translating it yields CISSLFPDYNEQFF. This chain connects TRBV11-3 to TRBJ2-1; D gene uncertain. Germline CDR1 and CDR2: SGHNT and YENEEA. The length of the CDR3 is 14 residues.

For this clonotype: An end of the junction differs from the germline gene, which may be a read error. In nucleotides, the CDR3 is TGTGCTAGCAGTGAACAGGGTGTGCGGCCTTTCTTT. Translating gives CASSEQGVRPFF. This rearrangement joins TRBV12-3 or TRBV12-4 to TRBJ1-1, with D perhaps matching TRBD1 (6 bases). CDR3 size: 12 residues.

The chain uses TRBV12-3 or TRBV12-4 and TRBJ1-6; weak D call: TRBD1 (5 bases). Deletions cut 8 bases from V and 7 bases from J, with 12 bases between. This CDR3 spans 13 amino acids. This CDR3 reads CASSSGENSPLHF. CDR3 nucleotides: TGTGCCAGCTCATCGGGGGAGAATTCACCCCTCCACTTT.

Turning to this clonotype: The conserved phenylalanine or tryptophan is not found at the CDR3 terminus, so this likely reflects a read error. The chain joins TRBV6-5 to TRBJ1-2, with D perhaps TRBD1 (5 bases). Trimming cost V 7 bases and J 7 bases, with 16 bases left between them. Germline-derived CDR1 and CDR2 are MNHEY and SVGAGI. The CDR3 extends over 13 amino acids. CDR3 in amino acids: CASTLSRGCGYTY. CDR3 bases: TGTGCCAGCACCCTCAGTCGGGGCTGTGGCTACACCTAC.

Concerning this clonotype: The CDR3 ends on some other residue instead of the conserved phenylalanine or tryptophan, so this is likely a read error. The chain joins TRBV6-1 to TRBJ1-4, with D unclear. Germline lookup yields CDR1 MNHNS and CDR2 SASEGT. With 0 bases removed from V and 1 base from J, the gap between germline ends came to 9 bases. There are 16 residues in the CDR3. CDR3 in DNA: TGTGCCAGCAGTGAAGCGGGTATTGTAACTAATGAAAAACTGTTTTTG. Protein: CASSEAGIVTNEKLFL.